The 25 T cell receptor beta chains below were found in one sample sequenced in a study of Ad26.COV2.S vaccination and SARS-CoV-2 variants. Method: immunoSEQ multiplex PCR; TCRdb's copy keeps in-frame clones and lacks some. The profile shows 400,000 to 450,000 clones, around 90% of them singletons. Documented treatment: roughly 19 received Ad26.COV2.S at low or high dose, single or two shots; 5 received placebo; per-sample allocation not given. Sampling happened 63 days after the first vaccine or placebo injection. The sequencing used peripheral blood, collected in a trial of Ad26.COV2.S vaccine versus placebo. These receptors all stem from a person aged 18-65 years who received the Ad26.COV2.S COVID-19 vaccine or a placebo.

V gene TRBV6-1 combines with J gene TRBJ1-5; weak D call: TRBD1 (5 bases). Germline values: CDR1 MNHNS, CDR2 SASEGT. The CDR3 consists of 14 residues. V dropped 0 bases and J dropped 5 bases, with 8 bases sitting between them. Here the CDR3 reads CASSEAGVHQPQHF. The CDR3 DNA reads as TGTGCCAGCAGTGAAGCGGGGGTCCATCAGCCCCAGCATTTT.

This clone showed up just once. The rearrangement joins TRBV25-1 to TRBJ2-1, with 7 bases fitting TRBD2. CDR3 length equals 17 residues. Trimming at V came to 3 bases and at J to 7 bases, leaving 15 bases not matched to a gene. Germline assignment: CDR1 MGHDK and CDR2 SYGVNS. As DNA, the CDR3 is TGTGCCAGCAGTGAGCCCCCCACTAGCGTGAACAGGAATGAGCAGTTCTTC. Translation: CASSEPPTSVNRNEQFF.

The chain is built from TRBV10-1 and TRBJ2-3; tentative D call: TRBD1 (6 bases). There are 15 residues in the CDR3. Germline-derived CDR1 and CDR2 are WNHNN and SYGVQD (reference sequence). Between the trimmed V and J ends, which lost 5 bases and 7 bases, there was a span of 19 bases. The CDR3 loop is CASSPLAGDGNTQYF. CDR3 bases: TGCGCCAGCAGTCCCTTGGCAGGGGATGGGAATACGCAGTATTTT.

The V call is TRBV10-3, the J call TRBJ1-6; TRBD1 might be the D (5 bases). The CDR3 is made up of 13 amino acids. Germline-derived CDR1 and CDR2 are ENHRY and SYGVKD. V lost 9 bases, J lost 10 bases, and 16 bases lay in between. The DNA for the CDR3 is TGTGCCATGAGAAGGGGAGCGGGATCACCCCTCCACTTT. This gives the protein CAMRRGAGSPLHF.

This chain connects TRBV7-9 to TRBJ2-5, with TRBD2 matching 13 bases. Unmatched junction bases numbered 11, after V lost 5 bases and J lost 5 bases. This CDR3 region has 17 residues. The germline gives CDR1 SEHNR, CDR2 FQNEAQ (reference sequence). For the CDR3, the DNA is TGTGCCAGCAGCCCCTACGGACTAGCGGGAGTTCAGGAGACCCAGTACTTC. Its protein product is CASSPYGLAGVQETQYF. Combining the CDR3 with reference TRBV7-9 and TRBJ2-5 gives the whole variable domain DTGVSQNPRHKITKRGQNVTFRCDPISEHNRLYWYRQTLGQGPEFLTYFQNEAQLEKSRLLSDRFSAERPKGSFSTLEIQRTEQGDSAMYLCASSPYGLAGVQETQYFGPGTRLLVL.

This clone has more than one count but fewer than ten. The chain recombines TRBV19 with TRBJ2-1; 9 bases are shared with TRBD2. CDR3 size: 17 residues. V trimming: 5 bases; J trimming: 6 bases; junction bases outside the gene matches: 14. The germline CDR1 and CDR2 sequences are LNHDA and SQIVND (reference sequence). The CDR3 protein is CASSAHSVAGARNEQFF. CDR3 in DNA: TGTGCCAGTAGTGCCCATTCGGTAGCGGGAGCCCGCAATGAGCAGTTCTTC.

The chain couples TRBV7-2 to TRBJ1-2, with TRBD1 identical over 9 bases. This CDR3 spans 14 amino acids. From germline, CDR1 is SGHTA and CDR2 FQGNSA. The junction had 5 bases not matched to a gene; V was cut back by 5 bases and J by 4 bases. Written as DNA, the CDR3 is TGTGCCAGCAGCCCGGGACAGGGCTTCTATGGCTACACCTTC. It is translated as CASSPGQGFYGYTF.

V is TRBV3-1 (or the pseudogene TRBV3-2) and J is TRBJ2-6; 11 positions agree with TRBD2. Trimming took 1 base from V and 3 from J; bases not matched to a gene: 5. The CDR3 loop spans 18 amino acids. Germline loops: CDR1 LGHDT, CDR2 YNNKEL (reference sequence). CDR3 DNA: TGTGCCAGCAGCCAAGCACTAGCGGGAGTGGGTGGGGCCAACGTCCTGACTTTC. It codes for CASSQALAGVGGANVLTF.

This sequence joins TRBV18 and TRBJ2-3, with TRBD2 as a possible D gene (5 bases). The CDR3 loop spans 16 amino acids. Trimming took off 4 bases at V and 0 bases at J, with 14 bases between the two ends. Germline V gene lookup returns CDR1 KGHSH and CDR2 LQKENI. CDR3 coding DNA: TGTGCCAGCTCACAAATGGAGGAGATGAGCACAGATACGCAGTATTTT. It encodes CASSQMEEMSTDTQYF.

This chain uses TRBV18 with TRBJ2-3; TRBD1 is a possible D gene (6 bases). The germline gives CDR1 KGHSH, CDR2 LQKENI. This CDR3 spans 17 amino acids. V was pared by 1 base and J by 2 bases, with 16 bases between. CDR3: CASSPRSPQGDTDTQYF. The CDR3 nucleotides are TGTGCCAGCTCACCACGCTCCCCACAGGGAGACACAGATACGCAGTATTTT.

The rearrangement links TRBV7-9 to TRBJ2-7; tentatively, D is TRBD1 or TRBD2 (5 bases each). Germline values: CDR1 SEHNR, CDR2 FQNEAQ (reference sequence). Trimming removed 5 bases from V and 3 bases from J, with 17 bases in between. The CDR3 covers 15 residues. CDR3 nucleotide sequence: TGTGCCAGCAGCACCACGTCCGGGGCCATCTACGAGCAGTACTTC. The encoded protein is CASSTTSGAIYEQYF.

The rearrangement joins TRBV5-4 to TRBJ2-5, with 8 nucleotides matching TRBD2. The V gene end was trimmed by 5 bases and the J gene end by 5 bases; junction bases not matched to a gene: 11. Germline V gene data show CDR1 as SGHNT and CDR2 as YYREEE (reference sequence). The CDR3 length is 15 residues. CDR3 coding DNA: TGTGCCAGCAGGCGGGGAGCGGGAGTGATGGAGACCCAGTACTTC. This sequence encodes CASRRGAGVMETQYF.

The chain links TRBV7-8 to TRBJ2-3; the D gene could be TRBD1 or TRBD2 (5 bases each). Germline V CDR1 and CDR2: SGHVS, FQNEAQ. The CDR3 is made up of 15 amino acids. With 4 bases removed from V and 2 bases from J, the gap between germline ends came to 13 bases. CDR3 bases: TGTGCCAGCAGCTCGGCGCCGGGGCCCACAGATACGCAGTATTTT. This translates into CASSSAPGPTDTQYF.

With respect to this clone: A read error is likely, as this CDR3 ends without the conserved phenylalanine or tryptophan. The limits of the CDR3 on the DNA are not certain, so only TCRdb's listed CDR3 is given. The chain employs TRBV6-1 and TRBJ2-7. The CDR3 is made up of 12 amino acids, end residues included. CDR1 and CDR2 (germline): MNHNS, SASEGT. CDR3 loop: CASSEGGEDRLL.

The gene calls are TRBV10-2 and TRBJ2-7, with unresolved D. The germline CDR1 and CDR2 sequences are WSHSY and SAAADI. Trimming removed 4 bases at V and 3 bases at J, with 4 bases between. This CDR3 is 11 amino acids long. CDR3 coding DNA: TGCGCCAGCAGTGGAAGCTACGAGCAGTACTTC. Translating gives CASSGSYEQYF.

This rearrangement joins TRBV6-5 to TRBJ2-1; TRBD2 aligns across 7 bases. Germline V gene lookup returns CDR1 MNHEY and CDR2 SVGAGI. There are 15 residues in the CDR3. The V gene end was trimmed by 5 bases and the J gene end by 2 bases; junction bases not matched to a gene: 6. This CDR3 reads CASSRMSGAYNEQFF. The CDR3 region has the DNA TGTGCCAGCAGTAGGATGAGCGGGGCCTACAATGAGCAGTTCTTC.

V usage is TRBV5-1 and J usage is TRBJ1-5, with 7 positions matching TRBD1. The CDR3 length is 15 residues. CDR1 and CDR2 from the germline V gene are SGHRS and YFSETQ. V shed 4 bases, J shed 3 bases, and the junction held 7 bases outside the gene matches. The CDR3 sequence: CASSPTGVANQPQHF. Written as DNA, the CDR3 is TGCGCCAGCAGCCCCACAGGGGTAGCCAATCAGCCCCAGCATTTT.

V usage is TRBV7-9 and J usage is TRBJ2-3; 7 bases agree with TRBD1. The CDR3 is made up of 14 amino acids. Germline V gene sequence: CDR1 SEHNR, CDR2 FQNEAQ (reference sequence). The V segment lost 6 bases and the J segment 0 bases; nucleotides outside the gene matches: 3. Written as DNA, the CDR3 is TGTGCCAGCAGGGGGACAGCGAGCACAGATACGCAGTATTTT. Its protein product is CASRGTASTDTQYF.

In its sample, this clone was seen once. The rearrangement joins TRBV7-2 to TRBJ2-1; D gene uncertain. The CDR3 is 11 amino acids. The V gene lost 5 bases and the J gene lost 5 bases, with 4 bases spanning the gap. Germline V gene lookup returns CDR1 SGHTA and CDR2 FQGNSA. CDR3 protein: CASSQDNEQFF. The CDR3 DNA sequence: TGTGCCAGCAGCCAGGACAATGAGCAGTTCTTC.

This clone was seen a handful of times. The V call is TRBV18, the J call TRBJ2-2; D gene ambiguous. The CDR3 totals 14 residues. V was cut by 3 bases and J by 3 bases, with 8 bases left in between. Germline-derived CDR1 and CDR2 are KGHSH and LQKENI. The DNA of the CDR3 is TGTGCCAGCTCACCTCGTCCCCACACCGGGGAGCTGTTTTTT. This gives the protein CASSPRPHTGELFF.

CDR3 DNA: TGTGCCAGCAGCTTGGTAAGCGGGGGCACAGATACGCAGTATTTT. It codes for CASSLVSGGTDTQYF. The J gene is TRBJ2-3, the V gene TRBV7-2; TRBD2 matches 7 bases. V shed 3 bases, J shed 1 base, and the junction held 4 bases outside the gene matches. CDR3 length equals 15 residues. Germline lookup yields CDR1 SGHTA and CDR2 FQGNSA.

This clone came up many times. The chain carries TRBV11-2 and TRBJ1-2; TRBD1 might be the D (5 bases). Trimming took off 5 bases at V and 2 bases at J, with 12 bases between the two ends. Germline-derived CDR1 and CDR2 are SGHAT and FQNNGV. The CDR3 totals 14 residues. The CDR3: CASSRPGGNYGYTF. CDR3 nucleotide sequence: TGTGCCAGCAGCCGGCCGGGGGGAAACTATGGCTACACCTTC. The whole variable domain, filled in from reference TRBV11-2 and TRBJ1-2, reads EAGVAQSPRYKIIEKRQSVAFWCNPISGHATLYWYQQILGQGPKLLIQFQNNGVVDDSQLPKDRFSAERLKGVDSTLKIQPAKLEDSAVYLCASSRPGGNYGYTFGSGTRLTVV.

The chain carries TRBV6-4 and TRBJ2-2; TRBD2 matches at 12 bases. This CDR3 has 17 amino acids. Germline-derived CDR1 and CDR2 are MRHNA and SNTAGT. Trimming cost V 6 bases and J 7 bases; bases outside gene matches: 12. CDR3 amino acids: CASSGTSGLGRGGELFF. The CDR3 DNA sequence: TGTGCCAGCAGCGGGACTAGCGGGCTGGGAAGAGGCGGGGAGCTGTTTTTT.

This clone was detected once. This rearrangement joins TRBV20-1 to TRBJ2-1, with no clear D. Germline CDR1 reads DFQATT; CDR2 reads SNEGSKA (reference sequence). V lost 4 bases and J 4 bases, leaving 5 bases between the germline ends. This CDR3 region has 11 residues. The CDR3 sequence is CSAKIYNEQFF. DNA of the CDR3: TGCAGTGCTAAAATTTACAATGAGCAGTTCTTC.

The chain has TRBV27 and TRBJ1-1; D gene unclear. With 7 bases removed from V and 4 bases from J, the gap between germline ends came to 19 bases. The CDR3 contains 15 residues. CDR1 and CDR2 (germline): MNHEY, SMNVEV (reference sequence). DNA of the CDR3: TGTGCCAGCATTTCTATCTCCCGGTTGAGCACTGAAGCTTTCTTT. Its protein product is CASISISRLSTEAFF.